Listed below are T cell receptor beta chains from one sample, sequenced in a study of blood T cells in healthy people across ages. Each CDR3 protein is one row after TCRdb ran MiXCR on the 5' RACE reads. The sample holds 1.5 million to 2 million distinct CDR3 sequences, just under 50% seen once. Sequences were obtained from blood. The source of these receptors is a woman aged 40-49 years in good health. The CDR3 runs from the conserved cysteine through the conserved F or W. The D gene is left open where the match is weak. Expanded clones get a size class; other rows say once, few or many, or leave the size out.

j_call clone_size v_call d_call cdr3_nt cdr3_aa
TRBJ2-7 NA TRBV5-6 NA TGTGCCAGCAACCTCCTGGACCTCTGCTACGAGCAGTACTTC CASNLLDLCYEQYF
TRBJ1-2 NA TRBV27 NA TGTGCCAGCAGCTTGCGGCACGGCTATGGCTACACCTTC CASSLRHGYGYTF
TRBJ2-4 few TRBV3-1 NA TGTGCCAGCAGCCAAGAATGGGGTGGGGAGCAGTACTTC CASSQEWGGEQYF
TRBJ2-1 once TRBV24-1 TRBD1 TGTGCCACCAGTGATAGGGCTAGGGACAGGGCATCCTACAATGAGCAGTTCTTC CATSDRARDRASYNEQFF
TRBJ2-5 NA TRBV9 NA TGTGCCAGCAGCGTTCAGGGGTACCAAGAGACCCAGTACTTC CASSVQGYQETQYF
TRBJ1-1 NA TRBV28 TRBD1 TGTGCCGGGAAGCCCGGGACAGGCAACACTGAAGCTTTCTTT CAGKPGTGNTEAFF
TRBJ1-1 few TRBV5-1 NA TGCGCCAGCAGCTTAAAAGGACCGTACGACACTGAAGCTTTCTTT CASSLKGPYDTEAFF
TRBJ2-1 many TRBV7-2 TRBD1 TGTGCCAGCAGCTGGGGGACAGGGGTCAATGAGCAGTTCTTC CASSWGTGVNEQFF
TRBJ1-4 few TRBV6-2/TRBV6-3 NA TGTGCCAGCAGTGGACATTCGTCTAATGAAAAACTGTTTTTT CASSGHSSNEKLFF
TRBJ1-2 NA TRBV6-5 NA TGTGCCAGCAGGGACGGCATTAACTATGGCTACACCTTC CASRDGINYGYTF
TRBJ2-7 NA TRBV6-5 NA TGTGCGACCCGCAGGGGGAGGGAAGGCGAGCAGTACTTC CATRRGREGEQYF
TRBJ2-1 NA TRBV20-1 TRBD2 TGCAGTGCTAGTGGGGTGGGAGGACTAGCGGACCGGAGCTCCTACAATGAGCAGTTCTTC CSASGVGGLADRSSYNEQFF
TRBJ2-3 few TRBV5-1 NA TGCGCCAGCAGCGAACCAGAGTCAAACACAGATACGCAGTATTTT CASSEPESNTDTQYF
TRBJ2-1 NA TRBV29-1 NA TGCAGCGGGGAGACGGGACGATACAATGAGCAGTTCTTC CSGETGRYNEQFF
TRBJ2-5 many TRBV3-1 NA TGTGCCAGCAGCCCTCGGGGAGGTCTCCAAGAGACCCAGTACTTC CASSPRGGLQETQYF
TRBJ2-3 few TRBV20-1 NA TGCAGTCACCGGGGATCTGTCACAGATACGCAGTATTTT CSHRGSVTDTQYF
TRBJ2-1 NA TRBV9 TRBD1 TGTGCCAGCAGCGACTCCGGGACAGGGCTATTCAGTGAGCAGTTCTTC CASSDSGTGLFSEQFF
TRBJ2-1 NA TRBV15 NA TGTGCCACCAGCCCAAACGCCTACAATGAGCAGTTCTTC CATSPNAYNEQFF
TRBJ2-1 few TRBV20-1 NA TGCAGTGCTAGAGAGCCAGGGGGGTCCAACAATGAGCAGTTCTTC CSAREPGGSNNEQFF
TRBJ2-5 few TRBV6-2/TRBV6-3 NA TGTGCCAGCAGTTACGGAGAGTCCCTCCCCGACCGAGAGACCCAGTACTTC CASSYGESLPDRETQYF
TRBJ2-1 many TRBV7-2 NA TGTGCCAGCAGCTTGAGGTCTTCCTCCTACAATGAGCAGTTCTTC CASSLRSSSYNEQFF
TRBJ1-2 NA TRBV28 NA TGTGCCAGCAGTGCCCAAACCCCTGGCTACACCTTC CASSAQTPGYTF
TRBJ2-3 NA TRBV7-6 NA TGTGCCAGCAGCTTAGAGTTTGGGGGATCCACAGATACGCAGTATTTT CASSLEFGGSTDTQYF
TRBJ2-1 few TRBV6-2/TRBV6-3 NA TGTGCCAGCAGGCCGACTAACAATGAGCAGTTCTTC CASRPTNNEQFF
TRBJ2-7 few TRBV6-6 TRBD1 TGTGCCAGCAGCTCCACAGGGGTCCTCTCCTACGAGCAGTACTTC CASSSTGVLSYEQYF
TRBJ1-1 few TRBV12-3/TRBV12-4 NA TGTGCCAGCGGATCATCAGGGGTGAACACTGAAGCTTTCTTT CASGSSGVNTEAFF
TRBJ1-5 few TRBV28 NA TGTGCCAGCACCCCGCAGGGTTTTAACGGCCAGCCCCAGCATTTT CASTPQGFNGQPQHF
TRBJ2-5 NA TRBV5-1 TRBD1 TGCGCCAGCAGCTTGGTTCGACAGGGGGGCAGGGAGACCCAGTACTTC CASSLVRQGGRETQYF
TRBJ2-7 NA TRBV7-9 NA TGTGCCAGCAGCCCCCGACAGGGACTTAGCTCCTACGAGCAGTACTTC CASSPRQGLSSYEQYF
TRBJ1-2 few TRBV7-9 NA TGTGCCAGCAGCTTAGAGGCTGATGGCTACACCTTC CASSLEADGYTF
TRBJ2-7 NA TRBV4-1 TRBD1 TGCGCCAGCAGCCACAAATACCTACGGGACAGGGGAACCGAGCAGTACTTC CASSHKYLRDRGTEQYF
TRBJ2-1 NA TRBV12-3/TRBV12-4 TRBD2 TGTGCCAGCAGAAGACTAGCGGGGAAAACCTACAATGAGCAGTTCTTC CASRRLAGKTYNEQFF
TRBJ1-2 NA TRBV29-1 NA TGCAGCATTGTAATAGGGGACCGGGGTACCTATGGCTACACCTTC CSIVIGDRGTYGYTF
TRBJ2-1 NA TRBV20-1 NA TGCAGTGCTAGGAGGGGCCGGGTGGCTTCGAATGAGCAGTTCTTC CSARRGRVASNEQFF
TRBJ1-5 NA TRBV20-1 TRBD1 TGCAGTGCTAGAGAGGGGCCGGGACAGGGAGTCTATAGCAATCAGCCCCAGCATTTT CSAREGPGQGVYSNQPQHF
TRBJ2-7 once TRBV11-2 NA TGTGCCAGCAGCTTAAATTCAGGGGCAGGGGAGCAGTACTTC CASSLNSGAGEQYF
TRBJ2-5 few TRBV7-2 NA TGTGCCAGCAGCTTAGGGGTCGGGACCAAAGAGACCCAGTACTTC CASSLGVGTKETQYF
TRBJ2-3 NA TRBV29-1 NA TGCAGCGTTGACACCGGCGGCACAGATACGCAGTATTTT CSVDTGGTDTQYF
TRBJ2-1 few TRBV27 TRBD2 TGTGCCAGCAGAAAAAGCGGGGGGACTTACAATGAGCAGTTCTTC CASRKSGGTYNEQFF
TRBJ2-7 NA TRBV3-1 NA TGTGCCAGCAGCCAAGATCCTCGTGGGGAGCTCGGCTACGAGCAGTACTTC CASSQDPRGELGYEQYF
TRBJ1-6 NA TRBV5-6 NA TGTGCCAGCAGCTTGGATCCCAGAGTCAGGGAGAATTCACCCCTCCACTTT CASSLDPRVRENSPLHF
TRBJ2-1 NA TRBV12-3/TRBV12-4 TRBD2 TGTGCCAGCAGTTTCACTAGCGGCCCCTACAATGAGCAGTTCTTC CASSFTSGPYNEQFF
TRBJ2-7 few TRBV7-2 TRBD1 TGTGCCAGCAGCATATACAGGGGGGCGCAGTACTTC CASSIYRGAQYF
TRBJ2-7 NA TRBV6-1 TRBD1 TGTGCCAGCAGTGAAGTGGGACAGGGGTACTACGAGCAGTACTTC CASSEVGQGYYEQYF
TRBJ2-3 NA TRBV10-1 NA TGCGCCAGCAGGGGACACGAGGCGGCTACGCAGTATTTT CASRGHEAATQYF
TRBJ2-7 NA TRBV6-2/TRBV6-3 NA TGTGCCAGCAGGAGATTAAAGGGTTTTTCGTCCTACGAGCAGTACTTC CASRRLKGFSSYEQYF
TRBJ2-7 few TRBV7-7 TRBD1 TGTGCTAGCAGCTCTCCCGGGCGGCAGGGGGTTTACGAGCAGTACTTC CASSSPGRQGVYEQYF
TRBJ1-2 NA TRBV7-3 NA TGTGCCAGCAGCCCCGGTGACAAGGGCTATGGCTACACCTTC CASSPGDKGYGYTF